One and the same sample provided the 6 T cell receptor beta chains below, sequenced in a study of shared clonotypes between healthy human individuals. Clones were read by immunoSEQ multiplex PCR, and TCRdb kept only the in-frame ones, dropping some. The data show 950,000 to 1,100,000 clones, roughly 80% seen once. The material sequenced was memory CD4+ T cells sorted from blood. The subset is: CD45RA-negative fraction. The receptors shown here come from a man younger than 30 in good health.

The rearrangement links TRBV5-8 to TRBJ2-7, with TRBD1 identical over 7 bases. Germline V lookup: CDR1 SGHTS, CDR2 YDEGEE. The V segment lost 3 bases and the J segment 1 base; nucleotides outside the gene matches: 1. The CDR3 sequence is 13 residues long. The CDR3 protein is CASSWDRSYEQYF. The CDR3 DNA sequence: TGTGCCAGCAGCTGGGACAGATCCTACGAGCAGTACTTC. Looking up the rest from reference TRBV5-8 and TRBJ2-7 gives the full variable domain: EAGVTQSPTHLIKTRGQQATLRCSPISGHTSVYWYQQALGLGLQFLLWYDEGEERNRGNFPPRFSGRQFPNYSSELNVNALELEDSALYLCASSWDRSYEQYFGPGTRLTVT.

This chain uses TRBV6-4 with TRBJ2-1, with D uncertain. Per the germline V gene, CDR1 is MRHNA and CDR2 is SNTAGT. This CDR3 contains 14 residues. The ends were cut back, 0 bases at V and 9 bases at J, with 12 bases in the middle. The CDR3 region is CASSDSHSTREQFF. Here the CDR3 DNA reads TGTGCCAGCAGTGACTCCCATTCGACCCGTGAGCAGTTCTTC.

Only a few counts were recorded for this clone. The chain recombines TRBV7-9 with TRBJ2-3, with 9 bases matching TRBD2. Unmatched junction bases numbered 6, after V lost 4 bases and J lost 7 bases. Germline-derived CDR1 and CDR2 are SEHNR and FQNEAQ (reference sequence). This CDR3 has 14 amino acids. CDR3 residues: CASSYSGSSNTQYF. The CDR3 DNA reads TGTGCCAGCAGCTATAGCGGGAGTAGTAATACGCAGTATTTT.

The V and J genes are TRBV2 and TRBJ2-1, with TRBD1 matching 8 bases. Germline V gene sequence: CDR1 SNHLY, CDR2 FYNNEI. Trimming took 6 bases from V and 5 from J; bases not matched to a gene: 12. This CDR3 spans 16 amino acids. DNA for the CDR3: TGTGCCAGCAGGCCACGGACAGGGTTTGGGGACAATGAGCAGTTCTTC. Translation gives CASRPRTGFGDNEQFF.

This chain joins TRBV2 and TRBJ2-1; 13 bases are shared with TRBD2. Germline trimming cut 5 bases from V and 4 bases from J; bases unmatched to any gene: 5. Germline loops: CDR1 SNHLY, CDR2 FYNNEI. CDR3 size: 16 residues. The CDR3 protein is CASSSLAGGPYNEQFF. For the CDR3, the DNA is TGTGCCAGCAGTTCACTAGCGGGGGGGCCTTACAATGAGCAGTTCTTC.

This clone has more than one count but fewer than ten. The V call is TRBV10-2, the J call TRBJ2-3; D is undetermined. The germline V and J ends were trimmed by 6 bases and 2 bases, with 6 bases remaining between them. The germline CDR1 and CDR2 sequences are WSHSY and SAAADI. The CDR3 contains 12 residues. CDR3 region: CASSQATDTQYF. As DNA, the CDR3 is TGCGCCAGCAGCCAAGCCACAGATACGCAGTATTTT.